This T cell receptor beta chain was documented in a study of cytomegalovirus exposure and HLA in healthy donors (dated by TCRdb to the late 2010s). Some background on the complete study: In an earlier analysis of fewer than 750 of the donors, around 300 Gb of sequence data and 100 million or so unique TCR beta sequences from 150 million to 200 million T cells were reported. An early release covering approximately 600 HLA-typed donors comprised approximately 290 gigabases of sequencing data and tens of millions of unique TCR sequences. The genetic ancestry cluster associated with self-reported Caucasian donors included over 80% of the roughly 360 genotyped donors. The study was designed to test whether signatures of past pathogen exposure could be identified by cataloging public T cell receptors. The study used immunosequencing to profile the T cell repertoires of about 670 subjects and linked those repertoires to cytomegalovirus serostatus. In addition to the first cohort of roughly 670 subjects, a separate validation cohort of 100 to 150 different subjects was used. High-throughput TCR immunosequencing, statistical association of individual TCRs with disease status, and machine learning were combined to predict cytomegalovirus infection status. In a later analysis, previously published TCR beta repertoires from 666 donors were re-analyzed and high-resolution HLA genotyping was added so that TCR occurrence patterns could be studied. In the later analysis, no new phenotypic data were used to find candidate immune exposures; instead, reliance was placed on TCR beta sequences and their occurrence across donors. An earlier analysis of 587 of the donors used high-throughput TCR beta sequencing to judge whether each TCR beta V gene segment behaved as functional or pseudogenic. Donor age, sex, ethnicity and CMV serostatus were collected together with the repertoire data. In a later genetic analysis, genome-wide SNP genotypes for about three fifths of the 666 donors were used, and that subset was treated as a discovery cohort. Every discovery cohort repertoire had been produced on one sequencing platform. Class I and class II HLA loci were covered by the typing at four-digit resolution. The number of typed donors differed by locus: roughly 629-630 for A, B, C, DRB1 and DQB1; approximately 520 for DQA1; 606 for DPA1; and about 450 for DPB1. Roughly 5 DR-DQ haplotypes were handled as single units for association and clustering, since linkage in the cohort was strong. Among 300 to 450 genotyped donors of the cohort, an average of approximately 250,000 unique TCR beta nucleotide sequences were sequenced per donor, about a sixth of them non-productive. Overall study results and their limits: An association between a missense DCLRE1C variant and V-gene and J-gene trimming of TCR beta chains was found in a later genetic analysis and replicated in an independent cohort. At a false discovery rate of 0.05, a later analysis linked fewer than 20,000 TCR beta sequences to specific HLA alleles. Because counts were too low, seventeen rarely observed V segments, including chromosome 9 orphons, were left out of the earlier analysis of over 550 of the donors. Linkage disequilibrium might explain the correlated functional status among segregating V segments, but an unknown experimental factor could not be excluded. When HLA alleles, especially DR and DQ, strongly co-occurred, attributing TCR associations to individual alleles was difficult. In a later analysis, the rate of TCR association differed among HLA loci, with DRB1 alleles having the most associated TCRs and HLA-C alleles having the fewest. A later analysis reported that several top co-occurrence clusters appeared linked to parvovirus B19, influenza, CMV and Epstein-Barr virus. Across donors, most TCR sequences were observed very rarely, whereas some public TCRs were present in many individuals. In an earlier analysis of approximately 590 of the donors, most TCR beta V segments were observed in productive rearrangements about 90% or about 30% of the time, broadly matching IMGT annotations. A further reported finding was that TCR beta sequences accurately predicted the HLA-A and HLA-B alleles for most subjects in the first cohort. The classifier was reported to diagnose cytomegalovirus status with high specificity and sensitivity in both the original cohort and the validation cohort. According to a later genetic analysis, donors in an Asian-associated ancestry cluster had fewer N-insertions in productive TCRs than the approximately 690-donor mean. According to the authors, the approach could potentially be generalized to other disease states and immunological phenotypes. Three of the identified cytomegalovirus-associated TCR beta chains were confirmed in vitro to be specific for cytomegalovirus antigens. Sequencing depth was assumed to be roughly uniform across donors in the presence/absence analyses, though that assumption may not hold. The 87-base-pair reads could not distinguish some IMGT-functional V segments, including TRBV6-2 and TRBV6-3, so those segments were excluded. In this cohort, only TCR beta chains were sequenced, and detectable features were limited by the absence of alpha or paired-chain data. CMV serostatus was the only immune exposure information available for the cohort. A cluster of highly shared sequence variants was judged likely to be a technical artifact of the sequencing pipeline. The study gave a list of roughly 150 TCR beta chains associated with cytomegalovirus. In a later analysis, most CMV-associated TCR beta chains were found to appear HLA-restricted, with HLA associations seemingly driven largely by CMV exposure. In a later analysis, HLA-associated TCR beta chains were found to be more clonally expanded and to have lower generation probabilities than equally common non-associated chains. Because some donors lacked HLA typing at each locus, the association tests relied only on the typed subset.

This clone was found once. This clone's antigen is unknown. Base quality data are lacking; no much larger clone is found one base away. The method was the immunoSEQ multiplex PCR assay. The multiplex PCR relied on a mix of 60 forward primers for TCR Vbeta segments and 13 reverse primers for TCR Jbeta segments. Amplification of the CDR3 region of rearranged TCR beta genes was performed with a multiplex PCR assay on genomic DNA. The Illumina HiSeq System was used to sequence the amplified TCR beta libraries as 87-base-pair reads. From the authors' description of their analysis: A later analysis tallied roughly 76 million unique TCR beta chains across the 610 or so repertoires, and roughly 11 million of those chains were shared by two or more donors. To remove PCR and sequencing errors, raw reads were error-corrected and collapsed into unique sequences using a nearest-neighbor algorithm that merged closely related sequences. CDR3 sequences were aligned to IMGT reference sequences to assign V, D and J gene segments. For a sequence to be retained, at least a six-nucleotide match to both a V gene segment and a J gene segment was required. Rearrangements were called productive when the CDR3 lacked stop codons and stayed in frame with V and J; all others were non-productive. CDR3 was defined by IMGT convention, running from the second conserved V-encoded cysteine to the conserved J-encoded phenylalanine. In an earlier analysis of around 540 of the donors, sequences lacking an unambiguous match to a single V gene segment were excluded. In an earlier analysis of approximately 550 of the donors, V segments were called functional above 56.7% productive rearrangements and were called segregating when the between-donor standard deviation exceeded 5%. A statistical classification framework was built to diagnose cytomegalovirus status from the catalog of TCR beta chain sequences. V and J gene assignment, in a later analysis, came from comparing TCR nucleotide sequences with IMGT/GENE-DB human TR gene sequences. In a later analysis, CDR3 sequences and most-parsimonious VDJ recombination scenarios were assigned using the TCRdist pipeline. In a later analysis, each TCR beta chain was defined by its CDR3 amino acid sequence together with its V-gene family, and reads lacking a unique V-gene family were excluded. A later analysis removed 550 to 700 highly shared, low-generation-probability nucleotide sequences to deal with suspected cross-contamination and a sequencing artifact. A later analysis calculated a clonal expansion index for each public chain from normalized within-repertoire ranks of inferred template counts. In a later analysis, generation probabilities were computed using a VDJ recombination model fitted to out-of-frame rearrangements, and the results were checked against IGoR. In a later analysis, hypergeometric tests were used to score TCR-TCR, TCR-HLA and TCR-CMV co-occurrence, with a repertoire-size bias correction applied to TCR pairs. To estimate false discovery rates, a later analysis permuted the HLA or CMV assignments 20 times. In a later analysis, co-occurring TCRs were grouped with DBSCAN, and TCRdist sequence similarity was added when clustering was performed within HLA-allele-positive subsets. Repertoires with fewer than 30,000 or more than 120,000 public chains were left out of co-occurrence clustering, as were a few repertoires with anomalous nucleotide sharing. In TCRdb, the immuneACCESS table is reduced to in-frame sequences with V and J assigned. These tables do not hold every clone; where another copy was compared, an unresolved V gene accounts for under half, and the others remain unexplained. From that table come the V and J calls and clone size; the DNA was used to work out D and trimming. In all, the sample holds about 200,000 clones, and around 77% of those were seen once. The ten largest clones represent 1.5% to 2% of the sample.

V was cut back by 2 bases and J by 9 bases, leaving a gap of 14 bases between them. From the cysteine up to the phenylalanine, the CDR3 has a length of 14 residues. Only the CDR3 DNA stays, 42 bases, in frame from base 1. The CDR1 and CDR2 encoded by the germline V gene (reference sequence) are LNHDA and SQIVND. The cohort comprised 666 healthy bone marrow donors. Cohort members were all nominally healthy when sampled, although unrecorded immune exposures were likely present. The donor was CMV seronegative and belonged to the group of 352 seronegative cohort members. A peripheral blood sample was provided by each donor, and peripheral blood mononuclear cells were used for TCR beta sequencing. Genomic DNA extraction from the blood cell samples was performed with the Qiagen DNeasy Blood Extraction Kit.

The chain employs TRBV19 and TRBJ2-1; the D gene is perhaps TRBD1, from 6 matching bases. This receptor was taken from a young man in good health and CMV-seronegative. Specimen: PBMCs. The CDR3 reads as follows: CASSIRGSRVEQFF. At the DNA level, the sequence is TGTGCCAGTAGTATAAGGGGGAGTCGCGTTGAGCAGTTCTTC.